A single sample gave rise to the 8 T cell receptor beta chains below, sequenced in a study of blood T cell repertoires in COVID-19. Method: immunoSEQ multiplex PCR; TCRdb's copy keeps in-frame clones and lacks some. The data show tens of thousands of clones, approximately 88% seen once. The sequenced sample consisted of peripheral blood. The receptors were gathered from a woman in her 70s with acute or convalescent COVID-19.

In the case of this clone: An end of the junction does not agree with germline; a read error may underlie this. This rearrangement joins TRBV7-3 to TRBJ1-2; TRBD1 aligns across 9 bases. Germline V lookup: CDR1 SGHTA, CDR2 FQGTGA. The CDR3 totals 15 residues. The CDR3 DNA reads as TGTGCCAGCAGCTTAGCCCTCCCGGGACAGGGAAAATTATCCTTC. Translating gives CASSLALPGQGKLSF. Full variable domain (missing parts from reference TRBV7-3 and TRBJ1-2): GAGVSQTPSNKVTEKGKYVELRCDPISGHTALYWYRQSLGQGPEFLIYFQGTGAADDSGLPNDRFFAVRPEGSVSTLKIQRTERGDSAVYLCASSLALPGQGKLSFGSGTRLTVV.

The gene calls are TRBV5-4 and TRBJ2-5; 8 nucleotides match TRBD1. V shed 4 bases and J 4 bases; nucleotides not matched to a gene: 6. This CDR3 has 14 amino acids. Germline V lookup: CDR1 SGHNT, CDR2 YYREEE (reference sequence). The CDR3 bases are TGTGCCAGCAGCGTACAGGGGGTGATAGAGACCCAGTACTTC. Amino acids: CASSVQGVIETQYF.

This rearrangement joins TRBV30 to TRBJ2-3; TRBD2 matches at 7 bases. The CDR3 is 14 residues long. With V trimmed by 3 bases and J by 2 bases, 5 bases remained unmatched. CDR1 GTSNPN and CDR2 SVGIG come from the germline V gene (reference sequence). The CDR3 sequence: CAWRRERNTDTQYF. The CDR3 DNA is TGTGCCTGGAGGCGGGAGCGGAACACAGATACGCAGTATTTT.

V gene TRBV15 combines with J gene TRBJ1-4; TRBD1 matches at 7 bases. In germline, CDR1 is LNHNV, CDR2 YYDKDF (reference sequence). This CDR3 has 16 amino acids. Germline trimming cut 1 base from V and 0 bases from J; bases unmatched to any gene: 2. The CDR3 DNA reads TGTGCCACCAGCAGAGGGGACAGCACAACTAATGAAAAACTGTTTTTT. This encodes CATSRGDSTTNEKLFF. Full variable domain (remainder filled in from reference TRBV15 and TRBJ1-4): DAMVIQNPRYQVTQFGKPVTLSCSQTLNHNVMYWYQQKSSQAPKLLFHYYDKDFNNEADTPDNFQSRRPNTSFCFLDIRSPGLGDTAMYLCATSRGDSTTNEKLFFGSGTQLSVL.

This chain uses TRBV9 with TRBJ1-1; a weak D match, TRBD1 (5 bases). Germline V gives CDR1 SGDLS, CDR2 YYNGEE. The CDR3 totals 13 residues. V shed 1 base and J shed 1 base, with 5 bases lying between them. The CDR3 protein is CASSVRGNTEAFF. The CDR3 nucleotides read TGTGCCAGCAGCGTAAGGGGGAACACTGAAGCTTTCTTT.

The chain carries TRBV28 and TRBJ1-2; D is perhaps TRBD1 (6 bases). Per germline, CDR1 MDHEN and CDR2 SYDVKM. With 4 bases removed from V and 8 bases from J, the gap between germline ends came to 11 bases. The CDR3 is 12 residues long. The CDR3 sequence is CASSSRGNGYTF. CDR3 bases: TGTGCCAGCAGTTCCAGGGGAAACGGCTACACCTTC.

The chain uses TRBV18 and TRBJ2-5; 8 nucleotides match TRBD2. Germline V CDR1 and CDR2: KGHSH, LQKENI. The CDR3 has 15 amino acids. The V gene end was trimmed by 3 bases and the J gene end by 2 bases; junction bases not matched to a gene: 5. This CDR3 reads CASSPSLAGQETQYF. For the CDR3, the DNA is TGTGCCAGCTCACCCTCTCTAGCGGGTCAAGAGACCCAGTACTTC.

CDR3 in DNA: TGTGCCAGCTCAGGGCCCTCTGGGGCCAACGTCCTGACTTTC. Amino acid sequence: CASSGPSGANVLTF. The chain couples TRBV18 to TRBJ2-6; D not certain. This CDR3 has 14 residues. Germline CDR1 is KGHSH and CDR2 is LQKENI. V was cut by 5 bases and J by 0 bases, with 5 bases left in between. The whole variable domain, filled in from reference TRBV18 and TRBJ2-6, reads NAGVMQNPRHLVRRRGQEARLRCSPMKGHSHVYWYRQLPEEGLKFMVYLQKENIIDESGMPKERFSAEFPKEGPSILRIQQVVRGDSAAYFCASSGPSGANVLTFGAGSRLTVL.